These 21 T cell receptor beta chains originate from one sample sequenced in a study of T-cell memory formation after mild COVID-19. TCRdb re-derived calls from the 5' RACE reads in MiXCR, one entry per CDR3 protein. The table has about half a million distinct CDR3 sequences, 15% to 20% seen once. Source material: PBMCs or a T cell subset sorted from them (not recorded which). These TCRs come from an adult woman who had mild COVID-19 (a few samples of this study predate the infection). Cell type and time point are not known.

The J gene is TRBJ2-3, the V gene TRBV29-1; tentatively, D is TRBD1 or TRBD2 (7 bases each). V was trimmed by 6 bases and J by 3 bases, leaving 19 bases between them. Germline assignment: CDR1 SQVTM and CDR2 ANQGSEA. The CDR3 consists of 15 residues. The CDR3: CSVTPGGRGTDTQYF. DNA for the CDR3: TGCAGCGTCACACCGGGGGGCAGGGGGACAGATACGCAGTATTTT.

The gene calls are TRBV2 and TRBJ2-7, with TRBD1 matching over 8 bases. Germline V CDR1 and CDR2: SNHLY, FYNNEI. V was clipped by 6 bases and J by 3 bases; unmatched bases: 10. The CDR3 extends over 15 amino acids. This chain's CDR3 is CASRGIGQGYYEQYF. CDR3 sequence (DNA): TGTGCCAGCAGGGGAATCGGACAGGGATACTACGAGCAGTACTTC.

This clonotype was recorded at least ten times. V and J are TRBV12-3 or TRBV12-4 and TRBJ2-5; TRBD1 agrees at 8 bases. The CDR3 contains 14 residues. J gave up 5 bases and V 7 bases, and 9 bases lay outside the gene matches. The CDR3 sequence is CASKIAGGWETQYF. The CDR3 DNA sequence: TGTGCCAGCAAGATAGCAGGGGGCTGGGAGACCCAGTACTTC.

The chain uses TRBV11-3 and TRBJ2-1; D not resolved. V gave up 6 bases and J gave up 8 bases, with 8 bases separating them. This CDR3 region has 11 residues. Germline CDR1 and CDR2: SGHNT and YENEEA. DNA of the CDR3: TGTGCCAGCAGTAAATACGATGAGCAGTTCTTC. Its protein product is CASSKYDEQFF. Looking up the rest from reference TRBV11-3 and TRBJ2-1 gives the full variable domain: EAGVVQSPRYKIIEKKQPVAFWCNPISGHNTLYWYLQNLGQGPELLIRYENEEAVDDSQLPKDRFSAERLKGVDSTLKIQPAELGDSAVYLCASSKYDEQFFGPGTRLTVL.

This clonotype was recorded a few times. The J gene is TRBJ1-1, the V gene TRBV29-1; 9 positions agree with TRBD1. The CDR3 is 14 amino acids. Per the germline V gene, CDR1 is SQVTM and CDR2 is ANQGSEA. The V gene end was trimmed by 1 base and the J gene end by 5 bases; junction bases not matched to a gene: 5. CDR3 in amino acids: CSVEGDRVNTEAFF. DNA for the CDR3: TGCAGCGTTGAAGGGGACAGGGTAAATACTGAAGCTTTCTTT.

The sample holds a few counts of this clonotype. This rearrangement joins TRBV5-1 to TRBJ1-1; D is possibly TRBD1 (6 bases). Deletions cut 0 bases from V and 6 bases from J, with 15 bases between. CDR1 and CDR2 from the germline V gene are SGHRS and YFSETQ. The length of the CDR3 is 15 residues. The CDR3 nucleotides read TGCGCCAGCAGCTTGGCCGACGTGGAGGGGGCTGAAGCTTTCTTT. Translating gives CASSLADVEGAEAFF.

The genes are TRBV4-2 and TRBJ2-7; D is unclear. The V end was cut by 0 bases, the J end by 0 bases, with 9 bases between. Germline CDR1 and CDR2: LGHNA and YNFKEQ. The CDR3 sequence is 15 residues long. This CDR3 is CASSQEVRVSYEQYF. Written as DNA, the CDR3 is TGTGCCAGCAGCCAAGAAGTTCGCGTCTCCTACGAGCAGTACTTC.

The rearrangement links TRBV3-1 to TRBJ1-1, with D hard to call. CDR1 and CDR2 from the germline V gene are LGHDT and YNNKEL (reference sequence). The CDR3 is 14 amino acids. With 3 bases removed from V and 1 base from J, the gap between germline ends came to 9 bases. The CDR3 nucleotides read TGTGCCAGCAGCCAGAGGGTTTCGAACACTGAAGCTTTCTTT. Translated: CASSQRVSNTEAFF. The full variable domain, completed using reference TRBV3-1 and TRBJ1-1, is DTAVSQTPKYLVTQMGNDKSIKCEQNLGHDTMYWYKQDSKKFLKIMFSYNNKELIINETVPNRFSPKSPDKAHLNLHINSLELGDSAVYFCASSQRVSNTEAFFGQGTRLTVV.

This clonotype was detected only a few times. The J gene is TRBJ2-2, the V gene TRBV7-3, with 9 nucleotides matching TRBD1. V was clipped by 4 bases and J by 2 bases; unmatched bases: 8. Germline V gives CDR1 SGHTA, CDR2 FQGTGA. The CDR3 is made up of 17 amino acids. CDR3 nucleotides: TGTGCCAGCAGCTCCGGGACAGGGTGGATTAACACCGGGGAGCTGTTTTTT. Translating gives CASSSGTGWINTGELFF.

The chain couples TRBV6-5 to TRBJ2-7, with D hard to call. The length of the CDR3 is 11 residues. Germline assignment: CDR1 MNHEY and CDR2 SVGAGI. V was trimmed by 8 bases and J by 3 bases, leaving 8 bases between them. This chain's CDR3 is CASSYNYEQYF. The CDR3 region has the DNA TGTGCCAGCTCTTACAACTACGAGCAGTACTTC.

The J gene is TRBJ2-1, the V gene TRBV7-6; D uncertain. Trimming took off 5 bases at V and 0 bases at J, with 14 bases between the two ends. The CDR3 has 16 residues. Germline CDR1 SGHVS, CDR2 FNYEAQ. CDR3 DNA sequence: TGTGCCAGCAGCCCCCCCGGGCCTGTCTCCTACAATGAGCAGTTCTTC. It translates to CASSPPGPVSYNEQFF.

V is TRBV24-1 and J is TRBJ1-2; D is ambiguous. This CDR3 has 15 residues. The V end was cut by 0 bases, the J end by 4 bases, with 11 bases between. Germline lookup yields CDR1 KGHDR and CDR2 SFDVKD. The CDR3 spells CATSDLRDAGYGYTF. In DNA form, the CDR3 reads TGTGCCACCAGTGATTTGCGGGATGCGGGCTATGGCTACACCTTC.

The CDR3 loop reads CSASGYSTDTQYF. CDR3 bases: TGCAGTGCTAGCGGGTACAGCACAGATACGCAGTATTTT. The rearrangement uses TRBV20-1 and TRBJ2-3; D unclear. Germline CDR1 reads DFQATT; CDR2 reads SNEGSKA (reference sequence). This CDR3 region has 13 residues. V was trimmed by 3 bases and J by 0 bases, leaving 7 bases between them.

The chain links TRBV12-3 or TRBV12-4 to TRBJ1-4; 9 bases agree with TRBD1. V lost 3 bases to trimming and J lost 8 bases; unmatched junction nucleotides: 7. The CDR3 length is 15 residues. The CDR3 is CASSFQQGAWEKLFF. CDR3 coding DNA: TGTGCCAGCAGTTTCCAACAGGGGGCTTGGGAAAAACTGTTTTTT.

The rearrangement joins TRBV12-3 or TRBV12-4 to TRBJ1-2; no definite D call. V was shortened by 5 bases and J by 5 bases, with 15 bases between the two germline ends. This CDR3 contains 14 residues. The CDR3 sequence: CASSLASGPYGYTF. In nucleotides, the CDR3 is TGTGCCAGCAGTCTCGCCTCCGGTCCTTATGGCTACACCTTC.

The chain links TRBV4-1 to TRBJ2-7; tentatively, D is TRBD1 or TRBD2 (6 bases each). Trimming took 4 bases from V and 6 from J, leaving 13 bases between them. This CDR3 contains 13 residues. Germline-derived CDR1 and CDR2 are MGHRA and YSYEKL. CDR3 loop: CASSRSEGGEQYF. The CDR3 DNA is TGCGCCAGCAGCCGGTCAGAGGGGGGCGAGCAGTACTTC.

V usage is TRBV7-8 and J usage is TRBJ2-1; 9 bases fit TRBD2. CDR1 is SGHVS and CDR2 is FQNEAQ in the germline V gene. The V segment lost 8 bases and the J segment 3 bases; nucleotides outside the gene matches: 5. This CDR3 has 14 amino acids. Here the CDR3 reads CASLASGNYNEQFF. In DNA form, the CDR3 reads TGTGCCAGCCTCGCTAGCGGGAACTACAATGAGCAGTTCTTC.

This clonotype was seen a handful of times. The chain joins TRBV25-1 to TRBJ2-7; D not certain. Trimming took 2 bases from V and 2 from J, leaving 10 bases between them. This CDR3 spans 14 amino acids. Germline CDR1 is MGHDK and CDR2 is SYGVNS. CDR3 amino acids: CASSENGGAYEQYF. CDR3 in DNA: TGTGCCAGCAGTGAAAACGGCGGAGCCTACGAGCAGTACTTC.

This clonotype occurred a few times. The chain uses TRBV7-2 and TRBJ2-7; the D gene is possibly TRBD1 (5 bases). Germline assignment: CDR1 SGHTA and CDR2 FQGNSA. V was shortened by 5 bases and J by 3 bases, with 17 bases between the two germline ends. The CDR3 covers 15 residues. The CDR3 protein is CASSPRPPGIYEQYF. DNA of the CDR3: TGTGCCAGCAGCCCTAGGCCGCCAGGGATCTACGAGCAGTACTTC.

This chain uses TRBV14 with TRBJ2-1; TRBD2 agrees at 7 bases. The CDR3 runs 13 residues. V lost 2 bases, J lost 7 bases, and 2 bases stayed unmatched. Germline V gene data show CDR1 as SGHDN and CDR2 as FVKESK. CDR3: CASSQMRENEQFF. Written as DNA, the CDR3 is TGTGCCAGCAGCCAAATGCGGGAGAATGAGCAGTTCTTC.

This clonotype was detected ten times or more. This chain uses TRBV5-1 with TRBJ2-1; D remains ambiguous. Trimming left V 3 bases short and J 0 bases short, with 10 bases between. Germline CDR1 is SGHRS and CDR2 is YFSETQ. The CDR3 length is 15 residues. As DNA, the CDR3 is TGCGCCAGCAGCTCAGCGATGGGCTCCTACAATGAGCAGTTCTTC. It translates to CASSSAMGSYNEQFF.